This T cell receptor (beta chain) was retrieved from a study of blood T cell repertoires in COVID-19. As for the study in general: Whether acute or convalescent, the COVID-19 samples came from the United States, Italy and Spain.

CDR1 is SGHRS, CDR2 YFSETQ, per germline. V dropped 0 bases and J dropped 6; count of bases not matched to a gene: 3. CDR3 length: 15 residues. Per the authors' pipeline: Amplification of reference gene primers provided the estimated nucleated cell counts. Only in-frame clones appear in the TCRdb table, and some are missing; sequencing was by immunoSEQ multiplex PCR. Clonal size and the V and J genes are those of that table, whereas D and trimming came from the DNA. The sample contains about 5,300 clones, about 88% of which appear only once. The sequenced material came from peripheral blood. This chain uses TRBV5-1 with TRBJ1-4; 9 nucleotides line up with TRBD1. The TCR was taken from a woman over 75 with acute or convalescent COVID-19. The CDR3 spells CASSLAGTGYEKLFF. For the CDR3, the DNA is TGCGCCAGCAGCTTGGCCGGGACAGGGTATGAAAAACTGTTTTTT.